The 20 T cell receptor beta chains presented below share a single source sample, sequenced in a study of metastatic and nonmetastatic thyroid tumors. TCRdb reprocessed the PCR reads using MiXCR. The sample records about 40,000 clones, roughly 17% being singletons. All patients were untreated before thyroid surgery. Sequencing input: tumor tissue. Receptors were obtained from a female donor with papillary thyroid cancer or a benign thyroid nodule (not recorded which). Some clones in this sample may be carry-over from other donors' samples.

This clone was recorded many times. The chain uses TRBV5-8 and TRBJ1-4; D may be TRBD1 (6 bases). From germline, CDR1 is SGHTS and CDR2 YDEGEE. The CDR3 is 17 residues long. The V end lost 3 bases, the J end lost 6 bases, and 21 bases lay between the germline ends. Here the CDR3 DNA reads TGTGCCAGCAGCTCCGTGGAAAGGGGGACTGAAGATGAAAAACTGTTTTTT. Translating it yields CASSSVERGTEDEKLFF.

This clone is medium-sized in the sample. The DNA of the CDR3 is TGTGCCAGCAGCTTAGGAACCGGGACAGTGAGCGAGCAGTACTTC. Its protein product is CASSLGTGTVSEQYF. This chain joins TRBV11-2 and TRBJ2-7; 7 bases fit TRBD1. The CDR3 sequence is 15 residues long. The germline V gene has CDR1 SGHAT and CDR2 FQNNGV. Germline trimming cut 1 base from V and 6 bases from J; bases unmatched to any gene: 9.

This clone was picked up many times. The chain has TRBV2 and TRBJ1-2, with 7 bases aligning to TRBD1. The germline gives CDR1 SNHLY, CDR2 FYNNEI. J lost 8 bases, V lost 0 bases, and 9 bases had no gene match. The CDR3 has 15 amino acids. This CDR3 reads CASSEADRPAWGYTF. CDR3 nucleotides: TGTGCCAGCAGTGAAGCGGACAGGCCGGCGTGGGGCTACACCTTC.

This clone was counted many times. The CDR3 spells CATSDSTGSTEAFF. The CDR3, as DNA: TGTGCCACCAGTGACTCGACGGGAAGTACTGAAGCTTTCTTT. The J gene is TRBJ1-1, the V gene TRBV24-1; D unclear. V was shortened by 4 bases and J by 5 bases, with 13 bases between the two germline ends. Germline V gives CDR1 KGHDR, CDR2 SFDVKD. There are 14 residues in the CDR3.

This clone was found a few times. It may be a read error: a sequence one base away is much more abundant. The chain is built from TRBV13 and TRBJ2-1; D not certain. The CDR3 runs to 12 residues. Germline V lookup: CDR1 PRHDT, CDR2 FYEKMQ (reference sequence). The V gene lost 3 bases and the J gene lost 6 bases, with 6 bases spanning the gap. CDR3 sequence reads: CASSFDGNEQFF. CDR3 DNA sequence: TGTGCCAGCAGCTTTGATGGCAATGAGCAGTTCTTC.

This chain connects TRBV11-2 to TRBJ1-1, with 7 bases fitting TRBD1. The CDR3 runs 17 residues. V lost 4 bases and J lost 1; bases outside the gene matches: 12. From germline, CDR1 is SGHAT and CDR2 FQNNGV. In DNA, the CDR3 is TGTGCCAGCAGCTCAGGAACGACAGGGAGGGGGAACACTGAAGCTTTCTTT. Its protein is CASSSGTTGRGNTEAFF. The variable domain in full, completed from reference TRBV11-2 and TRBJ1-1, reads EAGVAQSPRYKIIEKRQSVAFWCNPISGHATLYWYQQILGQGPKLLIQFQNNGVVDDSQLPKDRFSAERLKGVDSTLKIQPAKLEDSAVYLCASSSGTTGRGNTEAFFGQGTRLTVV.

The table lists this clone with many counts. The V call is TRBV2, the J call TRBJ2-7; TRBD1 matches at 12 bases. The CDR3 consists of 15 residues. After removal of 6 bases from V and 6 bases from J, the junction contained 9 bases not matched to a gene. In germline, CDR1 is SNHLY, CDR2 FYNNEI. In nucleotides, the CDR3 is TGTGCCAGCAGCCTGGGGGGGACAGGGGGCGCCGAGCAGTACTTC. Protein: CASSLGGTGGAEQYF.

This clone appeared many times. The V call is TRBV20-1, the J call TRBJ1-1; D not resolved. The germline V gene has CDR1 DFQATT and CDR2 SNEGSKA (reference sequence). Deletions cut 6 bases from V and 0 bases from J, with 14 bases between. The CDR3 extends over 14 amino acids. The CDR3 spells CSAPNPRMNTEAFF. The CDR3 DNA follows: TGCAGTGCCCCTAACCCAAGAATGAACACTGAAGCTTTCTTT.

As to this clone: One base away lies a much larger clone, so this may be a sequencing read error. V usage is TRBV20-1 and J usage is TRBJ2-5; no clear D gene. This CDR3 region has 11 residues. Per the germline V gene, CDR1 is DFQATT and CDR2 is SNEGSKA (reference sequence). V dropped 6 bases and J dropped 4 bases, with 9 bases sitting between them. In nucleotides, the CDR3 is TGCAGTGCCATAAGTGGAGAGACCCAGTACTTC. Translation gives CSAISGETQYF.

The sample holds a few counts of this clone. A much bigger clone sits one base away, suggesting this may be a read error. The V call is TRBV28, the J call TRBJ1-4; a possible D gene is TRBD1 (5 bases). Germline assignment: CDR1 MDHEN and CDR2 SYDVKM. V shed 2 bases and J shed 7 bases, with 11 bases lying between them. This CDR3 contains 14 residues. This CDR3 is CASSLGGESEKLFF. The CDR3 DNA follows: TGTGCCAGCAGTTTAGGAGGGGAAAGTGAAAAACTGTTTTTT.

The sample holds many counts of this clone. The CDR3 protein is CASSLISGHGADGYTF. The CDR3 nucleotides are TGTGCCAGCAGTTTGATATCGGGACATGGGGCTGACGGCTACACCTTC. The gene calls are TRBV28 and TRBJ1-2; perhaps TRBD1 as D (6 bases). Germline V CDR1 and CDR2: MDHEN, SYDVKM. V lost 3 bases, J lost 8 bases, and 22 bases lay in between. The CDR3 extends over 16 amino acids.

This clone showed up many times. The chain joins TRBV7-8 to TRBJ2-1; 10 nucleotides line up with TRBD1. The CDR3 extends over 16 amino acids. CDR1 and CDR2 from the germline V gene are SGHVS and FQNEAQ. The ends lost 6 bases at V and 8 bases at J; junction bases unmatched: 13. The CDR3 DNA reads as TGTGCCAGCAGTCGGATTCCGGGACAGGGGAGACATGAGCAGTTCTTC. As protein: CASSRIPGQGRHEQFF.

In its sample, this clone was seen many times. The gene calls are TRBV20-1 and TRBJ2-1; no reliable D call. Germline loops: CDR1 DFQATT, CDR2 SNEGSKA (reference sequence). The CDR3 covers 15 residues. With 3 bases removed from V and 0 bases from J, the gap between germline ends came to 12 bases. The CDR3 is CSASRFRSSYNEQFF. CDR3 DNA sequence: TGCAGTGCTAGCCGATTTAGAAGCTCCTACAATGAGCAGTTCTTC.

This clone was seen at least ten times. The chain combines TRBV19 with TRBJ2-5; no reliable D call. CDR1 LNHDA and CDR2 SQIVND come from the germline V gene (reference sequence). This CDR3 has 15 residues. The V and J ends lost 0 bases and 5 bases respectively, with 13 bases between them. Written as DNA, the CDR3 is TGTGCCAGTAGTATAGAAGGTAGCTACTGGGAGACCCAGTACTTC. Protein product: CASSIEGSYWETQYF.

This clone has just a few counts. Sequence at one end of the junction differs from germline and may be a read error. This rearrangement joins TRBV19 to TRBJ1-2, with TRBD1 matching over 7 bases. Germline V lookup: CDR1 LNHDA, CDR2 SQIVND (reference sequence). The CDR3 loop spans 16 amino acids. The CDR3 DNA is TGTGCCAGTAGTATCCCGGACAGGTGGTATAACTATGTCTACACCTTC. Translated, it gives CASSIPDRWYNYVYTF.

Details on this clone: A much larger clone differs from this one at a single base, so this may be a read error. The chain joins TRBV13 to TRBJ2-1; 12 positions match TRBD2. The CDR3 is made up of 15 amino acids. Germline V gene lookup returns CDR1 PRHDT and CDR2 FYEKMQ (reference sequence). With 5 bases clipped from V and 9 bases from J, the junction kept 8 bases outside the gene matches. The CDR3 DNA follows: TGTGCCAGCAGCGGACCGACTAGCGGGAGTACTGAGCAGTTCTTC. As protein: CASSGPTSGSTEQFF.

This clone was counted at least ten times. This chain connects TRBV27 to TRBJ2-2, with D possibly being TRBD2 (6 bases). Deletions cut 4 bases from V and 5 bases from J, with 17 bases between. CDR1 and CDR2 from the germline V gene are MNHEY and SMNVEV (reference sequence). CDR3 length: 16 residues. The CDR3 region has the DNA TGTGCCAGCAGTTCCGGGACTCTATCGGGGACCGGGGAGCTGTTTTTT. Its protein product is CASSSGTLSGTGELFF.

The chain has TRBV27 and TRBJ2-7; TRBD1 matches at 12 bases. Germline CDR1 reads MNHEY; CDR2 reads SMNVEV (reference sequence). The CDR3 has 14 amino acids. The V gene end was trimmed by 6 bases and the J gene end by 7 bases; junction bases not matched to a gene: 7. For the CDR3, the DNA is TGTGCCAGCAGGTCGGGACAGGGGGCGAGTGAGCAGTACTTC. Translating gives CASRSGQGASEQYF.

In its sample, this clone was seen a few times. The chain is built from TRBV2 and TRBJ2-3; D may be TRBD1 or TRBD2 (5 bases each). CDR1 and CDR2 from the germline V gene are SNHLY and FYNNEI. This CDR3 is built from 15 residues. V shed 3 bases and J shed 6 bases, with 16 bases lying between them. The CDR3 coding sequence is TGTGCCAGCAGTGACCGGGACCCCTTGGTCGATACGCAGTATTTT. Its protein is CASSDRDPLVDTQYF.

There are many counts of this clone. The chain carries TRBV18 and TRBJ2-7; 7 bases are a match to TRBD1. The CDR3 loop spans 17 amino acids. Germline V gene data show CDR1 as KGHSH and CDR2 as LQKENI. The junction had 11 bases not matched to a gene; V was cut back by 1 base and J by 2 bases. The chain's CDR3 is CASSPQALQTGTYEQYF. CDR3 bases: TGTGCCAGCTCACCACAGGCCTTACAGACAGGGACCTACGAGCAGTACTTC.